This T cell receptor (beta chain) was identified during a study of T cell repertoires in cytomegalovirus infection (dated by TCRdb to the late 2010s). Concerning the study at large: The peptide stimulations were aimed at well-studied HLA-B-restricted epitopes as well as recently identified HLA-C-restricted CMV epitopes, whose presentation resists viral immunomodulation. The HLA type of each donor mattered for the analysis, because public TCR beta signatures pointed to carriage of CMV infection along with the matching HLA type. Study-wide conclusions, independent of this receptor: The ex vivo response was dominated by HLA-C-restricted CMV-specific TCR beta clonotypes, which also provided the single most frequent clonotype in two of eight donors. In both this cohort and an independent approximately 400-donor cohort, the cumulative frequency of public TCR beta family members distinguished carriers of CMV infection plus the relevant HLA type.

V gives up 7 bases and J gives up 6 bases, and the segment between their germline ends measures 20 bases. CDR1 and CDR2, per the germline V gene (reference sequence), are MNHEY and SMNVEV. CDR3 length: 15 amino acids, cysteine to phenylalanine. Only the CDR3 DNA stays, 45 bases, in frame from base 1. This clonotype was seen a few times. It lacks a known antigen. No much larger clone is present one base from it, and per-base qualities are unavailable. Taken with the paper, the label for treatment or condition translates to: in vitro stimulation with specific CMV peptide epitopes to enrich CMV-specific T cells. Sequencing used an Illumina HiSeq 1500. TCRdb reprocessed the public reads (quality trimming at Q25 with fastp, clone calling with MiXCR) and kept in-frame beta chains. Rows with a matching CDR3 protein are joined into one entry that keeps the most common DNA and genes. Here the sample has fewer than 900,000 distinct CDR3 sequences; 29% occur a single time. The ten largest account for approximately 14% of the sample.

The sequence derives from a human donor in good health (CMV status not recorded). Some clones in this sample may be carry-over from other donors' samples. The V and J genes are TRBV27 and TRBJ2-3, and TRBD2 may be the D gene, going by 6 matching bases. This material consisted of cultured CD8+ T cells from PBMCs, taken from culture after CMV antigen stimulation. The CDR3: CASTPGTSPADTQYF. The nucleotide sequence is given as TGTGCCAGCACCCCCGGGACTTCCCCGGCGGATACGCAGTATTTT.